Below are 9 T cell receptor beta chains sequenced from a single sample in a study of response to subunit inactivated influenza vaccine. TCRdb analysed the RT-PCR reads with MiXCR anew, one entry per CDR3 protein. In the table there are roughly 700,000 distinct CDR3 sequences, around a sixth of which are singletons. The source was PBMCs from blood, collected 11 to 12 days after vaccination. Source of these receptors: a middle-aged man who received an inactivated influenza vaccine.

The chain is built from TRBV5-1 and TRBJ1-2; D gene uncertain. This CDR3 comprises 13 residues. V was pared by 2 bases and J by 10 bases, with 15 bases between. Germline-derived CDR1 and CDR2 are SGHRS and YFSETQ. The CDR3 nucleotides read TGCGCCAGCAGCTTCTTAGACACGCAGCCCTACACCTTC. Protein: CASSFLDTQPYTF.

This chain uses TRBV6-1 with TRBJ1-2; no definite D call. The V end lost 2 bases, the J end lost 1 base, and 8 bases lay between the germline ends. The CDR3 is 14 residues long. The V gene's germline CDR1 is MNHNS and CDR2 SASEGT. CDR3 sequence (DNA): TGTGCCAGCAGTGAAACGGTCGATAACTATGGCTACACCTTC. It translates to CASSETVDNYGYTF.

The gene calls are TRBV12-3 or TRBV12-4 and TRBJ2-7, with D perhaps TRBD1 or TRBD2 (6 bases each). There are 14 residues in the CDR3. V dropped 4 bases and J dropped 8 bases, with 18 bases sitting between them. This CDR3 reads CASSSGGSPVKQYF. In DNA, the CDR3 is TGTGCCAGCAGTTCCGGGGGCAGTCCGGTCAAGCAGTACTTC.

The chain uses TRBV18 and TRBJ1-3, with no clear D. The ends were cut back, 6 bases at V and 0 bases at J, with 15 bases in the middle. Germline CDR1 and CDR2: KGHSH and LQKENI. The CDR3 extends over 16 amino acids. CDR3 DNA: TGTGCCAGCTCTCCGACGACTTACAACTCTGGAAACACCATATATTTT. It codes for CASSPTTYNSGNTIYF.

This rearrangement joins TRBV21-1 to TRBJ2-7; TRBD1 reflects the table's D call only, with no check against the DNA. TRBV21-1 is marked as a pseudogene. The length of the CDR3 is 16 residues. CDR3 sequence reads: CASSKLRNRVIYEQYF. In DNA, the CDR3 is TGTGCCAGCAGCAAGCTCCGGAACAGGGTAATCTACGAGCAGTACTTC.

V is TRBV7-9 and J is TRBJ2-7; 7 nucleotides match TRBD1. The CDR3 has 15 residues. The V gene end was trimmed by 5 bases and the J gene end by 5 bases; junction bases not matched to a gene: 12. Germline-derived CDR1 and CDR2 are SEHNR and FQNEAQ (reference sequence). CDR3 in amino acids: CASSIFRGKVHEQYF. The CDR3 DNA sequence: TGTGCCAGCAGCATATTCAGGGGGAAGGTCCACGAGCAGTACTTC.

The chain employs TRBV18 and TRBJ1-5; D is uncertain. Germline CDR1 is KGHSH and CDR2 is LQKENI. V was trimmed by 1 base and J by 1 base, leaving 11 bases between them. The CDR3 is made up of 16 amino acids. The CDR3 bases are TGTGCCAGCTCACCACGTATGGGTTCGAGCAATCAGCCCCAGCATTTT. Its protein product is CASSPRMGSSNQPQHF.

The chain uses TRBV12-3 or TRBV12-4 and TRBJ2-2; 14 bases line up with TRBD2. This CDR3 is built from 15 residues. Trimming at V came to 6 bases and at J to 5 bases, leaving 2 bases not matched to a gene. The CDR3 reads CASRGLAGGTGELFF. CDR3 DNA sequence: TGTGCCAGCAGAGGACTAGCGGGAGGTACCGGGGAGCTGTTTTTT.

This clonotype appeared many times. The chain employs TRBV5-1 and TRBJ2-7; the match to TRBD2 covers 11 bases. CDR1 and CDR2 (germline): SGHRS, YFSETQ. This CDR3 is 17 amino acids long. V dropped 0 bases and J dropped 7; count of bases not matched to a gene: 12. CDR3 nucleotide sequence: TGCGCCAGCAGCTTGGCCAATCTACTAGCGGGAGAGACGGAGCAGTACTTC. Protein: CASSLANLLAGETEQYF.